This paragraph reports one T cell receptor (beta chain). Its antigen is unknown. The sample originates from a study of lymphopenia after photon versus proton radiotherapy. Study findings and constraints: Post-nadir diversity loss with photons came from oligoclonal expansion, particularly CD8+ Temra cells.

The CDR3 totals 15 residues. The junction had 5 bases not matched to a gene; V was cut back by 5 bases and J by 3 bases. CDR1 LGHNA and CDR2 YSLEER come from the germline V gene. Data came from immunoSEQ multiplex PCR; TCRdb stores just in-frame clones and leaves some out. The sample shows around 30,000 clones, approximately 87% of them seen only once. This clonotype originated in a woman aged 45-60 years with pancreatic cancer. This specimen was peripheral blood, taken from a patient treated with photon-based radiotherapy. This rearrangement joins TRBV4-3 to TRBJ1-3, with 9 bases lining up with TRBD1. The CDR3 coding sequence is TGCGCCAGCAGCTCCGGGACAGGGAGTGGAAACACCATATATTTT. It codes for CASSSGTGSGNTIYF.